This entry lists 23 T cell receptor beta chains sequenced from one sample in a study of beta chain features in type 1 diabetes (dated by TCRdb to between 2018 and 2020). Study-level results and caveats: In all four CD4+ subsets, TCRB CDR3 length was moderately but significantly shorter in type 1 diabetes patients.

Antigens for these TCRs are unknown. Library method: the immunoSEQ multiplex PCR assay. The entire isolated RNA was reverse transcribed using the High Capacity cDNA Reverse Transcription Kit, and thus expressed TCRB transcripts were sequenced. The table comes from immuneACCESS by way of TCRdb, which keeps in-frame sequences with V and J called. Part of the clones is missing from these tables; in studies checked, under half for an unresolved V gene and the rest for unknown reasons. This sample lists 120,000 or so clones; 17% were detected once. The top ten clonotypes cover 2% to 3% of the sample. The source material was central memory CD4+ T cells from blood. The source is a man between 18 and 29 years old with type 1 diabetes.

The chain is built from TRBV20-1 and TRBJ1-2; possible D gene TRBD1, 6 bases. Germline CDR1 is DFQATT and CDR2 is SNEGSKA (reference sequence). The CDR3 extends over 11 amino acids. The chain's CDR3 is CTHQGNYGYTF. The CDR3, as DNA: TGCACCCATCAGGGGAACTATGGCTACACCTTC.

The chain is built from TRBV5-4 and TRBJ1-2; a possible D gene is TRBD1 (5 bases). V shed 6 bases and J shed 6 bases, with 21 bases lying between them. The CDR3 covers 15 residues. Germline CDR1 SGHNT, CDR2 YYREEE (reference sequence). CDR3 amino acids: CASNSHPGGADGYTF. In DNA form, the CDR3 reads TGTGCCAGCAACTCCCATCCAGGTGGGGCCGATGGCTACACCTTC.

This clone was counted only a few times. Other DNA sequences in this sample translate to the same CDR3. This sequence joins TRBV30 and TRBJ2-5; D uncertain. Germline CDR1 GTSNPN, CDR2 SVGIG (reference sequence). V lost 0 bases, J lost 2 bases, and 7 bases lay in between. The CDR3 consists of 13 residues. CDR3 bases: TGTGCCTGGAGTGTACGCCGTCAAGAGACCCAGTACTTC. The encoded protein is CAWSVRRQETQYF.

The chain combines TRBV4-1 with TRBJ2-7; TRBD1 aligns across 11 bases. Trimming cost V 4 bases and J 5 bases; bases outside gene matches: 7. Germline loops: CDR1 MGHRA, CDR2 YSYEKL. The CDR3 runs to 15 residues. The CDR3: CASSPIRTGGNEQYF. CDR3 sequence (DNA): TGCGCCAGCAGCCCCATTCGGACAGGGGGCAACGAGCAGTACTTC.

This clone showed up just a few times. The genes are TRBV15 and TRBJ2-7; D is unresolved. With 2 bases removed from V and 4 bases from J, the gap between germline ends came to 18 bases. Looked up from germline, CDR1 is LNHNV and CDR2 is YYDKDF (reference sequence). The CDR3 is 16 amino acids. DNA of the CDR3: TGTGCCACCAGCAGACCCCCTGGTCTGGGCACTTACGAGCAGTACTTC. It is translated as CATSRPPGLGTYEQYF. The full variable domain, its missing parts supplied by reference TRBV15 and TRBJ2-7, is DAMVIQNPRYQVTQFGKPVTLSCSQTLNHNVMYWYQQKSSQAPKLLFHYYDKDFNNEADTPDNFQSRRPNTSFCFLDIRSPGLGDTAMYLCATSRPPGLGTYEQYFGPGTRLTVT.

Only a few counts were recorded for this clone. This sequence joins TRBV7-2 and TRBJ2-1; 7 bases line up with TRBD1. The CDR3 extends over 13 amino acids. V shed 5 bases, J shed 7 bases, and the junction held 5 bases outside the gene matches. The germline V gene has CDR1 SGHTA and CDR2 FQGNSA. The CDR3: CASSPRQGNEQFF. DNA of the CDR3: TGTGCCAGCAGCCCACGACAGGGAAATGAGCAGTTCTTC.

V gene TRBV27 combines with J gene TRBJ2-1, with 12 bases identical to TRBD2. There are 13 residues in the CDR3. With 7 bases clipped from V and 10 bases from J, the junction kept 5 bases outside the gene matches. CDR1 and CDR2 from the germline V gene are MNHEY and SMNVEV (reference sequence). The CDR3 coding sequence is TGTGCCAGCACCGGACTAGCGGGACGCGAGCAGTTCTTC. Translation gives CASTGLAGREQFF.

The chain employs TRBV18 and TRBJ2-7; either TRBD1 or TRBD2 may supply D (5 bases each). The CDR3 runs 16 residues. CDR1 and CDR2 (germline): KGHSH, LQKENI. V lost 1 base to trimming and J lost 3 bases, with 16 bases between them. The CDR3 DNA follows: TGTGCCAGCTCACCACGGGCGCGGGCAGGGAACTACGAGCAGTACTTC. Translation: CASSPRARAGNYEQYF.

This clone has only a few counts. This chain links TRBV30 with TRBJ2-3, with D perhaps being TRBD1 or TRBD2 (6 bases each). Germline lookup yields CDR1 GTSNPN and CDR2 SVGIG (reference sequence). V was pared by 2 bases and J by 0 bases, with 12 bases between. This CDR3 comprises 15 residues. CDR3 in DNA: TGTGCCTGGAGTATCGGGGGCGGTAGCACAGATACGCAGTATTTT. It codes for CAWSIGGGSTDTQYF.

The chain has TRBV2 and TRBJ2-2; D may be TRBD2 (6 bases). Germline V gives CDR1 SNHLY, CDR2 FYNNEI. Trimming pared 6 bases from V and 1 base from J, leaving 12 bases between. The CDR3 totals 15 residues. Here the CDR3 DNA reads TGTGCCAGCAGATCGGGGGACGGGAACACCGGGGAGCTGTTTTTT. It codes for CASRSGDGNTGELFF. The full variable domain, with the rest looked up from reference TRBV2 and TRBJ2-2, is EPEVTQTPSHQVTQMGQEVILRCVPISNHLYFYWYRQILGQKVEFLVSFYNNEISEKSEIFDDQFSVERPDGSNFTLKIRSTKLEDSAMYFCASRSGDGNTGELFFGEGSRLTVL.

The genes are TRBV7-9 and TRBJ2-7; 10 bases agree with TRBD1. This CDR3 is built from 15 residues. V shed 3 bases and J 2 bases; nucleotides not matched to a gene: 4. Looked up from germline, CDR1 is SEHNR and CDR2 is FQNEAQ (reference sequence). CDR3 DNA sequence: TGTGCCAGCAGCTTCGGGACAGGGGCAACCTACGAGCAGTACTTC. Translation gives CASSFGTGATYEQYF.

The J gene is TRBJ1-1, the V gene TRBV9; D is uncertain. V was clipped by 4 bases and J by 1 base, with 8 bases between them. This CDR3 comprises 13 residues. CDR1 SGDLS and CDR2 YYNGEE come from the germline V gene. The CDR3 loop reads CASSMDGNTEAFF. The CDR3 nucleotides are TGTGCCAGCAGCATGGACGGGAACACTGAAGCTTTCTTT.

V usage is TRBV4-2 and J usage is TRBJ2-5; D remains ambiguous. The CDR3 spans 14 residues. V lost 4 bases and J lost 2, with 11 bases in between. The germline CDR1 and CDR2 sequences are LGHNA and YNFKEQ. CDR3 nucleotide sequence: TGTGCCAGCAGCCGAGGCGACTCGCAAGAGACCCAGTACTTC. Its translation: CASSRGDSQETQYF.

This chain joins TRBV4-3 and TRBJ2-7, with D unresolved. The CDR3 totals 13 residues. Trimming shortened V by 2 bases and J by 7 bases, and 12 bases separated the two germline ends. Looked up from germline, CDR1 is LGHNA and CDR2 is YSLEER. This chain's CDR3 is CASSQHLYGEQYF. The CDR3 DNA is TGCGCCAGCAGCCAACACTTATACGGGGAGCAGTACTTC.

This clone was counted at least ten times. The chain is built from TRBV27 and TRBJ2-1; 9 nucleotides agree with TRBD2. The CDR3 covers 16 residues. Germline CDR1 reads MNHEY; CDR2 reads SMNVEV (reference sequence). Trimming cost V 2 bases and J 4 bases; bases outside gene matches: 6. The CDR3 DNA reads as TGTGCCAGCAGTTTAGTGGCTAGCGGGGATTACAATGAGCAGTTCTTC. Protein sequence: CASSLVASGDYNEQFF.

CDR3 loop: CASSGRGLRTEAFF. The CDR3 DNA reads as TGTGCCAGCAGTGGGAGGGGGCTTCGGACTGAAGCTTTCTTT. This chain joins TRBV6-5 and TRBJ1-1, with 7 bases fitting TRBD1. CDR3 length: 14 amino acids. Germline CDR1 MNHEY, CDR2 SVGAGI. The V and J ends lost 5 bases and 5 bases, in that order; junction bases with no gene match: 8.

This clone came up a few times. With only one base between it and a far larger clone, this is likely a read error. The chain uses TRBV28 and TRBJ2-7; 10 bases line up with TRBD2. The CDR3 covers 15 residues. Trimming removed 6 bases from V and 7 bases from J; junction bases left unmatched: 12. Germline V lookup: CDR1 MDHEN, CDR2 SYDVKM. The CDR3 is CASRAGASGRGEQYF. For the CDR3, the DNA is TGTGCCAGCAGAGCGGGGGCTAGCGGGAGAGGAGAGCAGTACTTC.

This clone was detected only a few times. DNA for the CDR3: TGTGCCAGCAGCTATCCTGGGTCGGGTGGTACAGATACGCAGTATTTT. Its translation is CASSYPGSGGTDTQYF. The chain joins TRBV7-2 to TRBJ2-3; D gene ambiguous. CDR1 is SGHTA and CDR2 is FQGNSA in the germline V gene. V was clipped by 4 bases and J by 3 bases, with 17 bases between them. The CDR3 length is 16 residues.

This clone showed up just a few times. The chain is built from TRBV7-9 and TRBJ2-3, with no clear D. CDR1 SEHNR and CDR2 FQNEAQ come from the germline V gene (reference sequence). Between the trimmed V and J ends, which lost 2 bases and 0 bases, there was a span of 9 bases. There are 15 residues in the CDR3. CDR3 protein: CASSLTRASTDTQYF. The CDR3 DNA follows: TGTGCCAGCAGCTTAACCAGAGCTAGCACAGATACGCAGTATTTT.

This chain connects TRBV28 to TRBJ2-5; possible D gene TRBD2, 6 bases. The J call may not be correct, given that the DNA end is closer to TRBJ2-7. The V gene's germline CDR1 is MDHEN and CDR2 SYDVKM. This CDR3 is built from 12 residues. The CDR3 DNA reads TGTGCCAGCAGTTGGGGACTCTACGAGCAGTACTTC. Protein sequence: CASSWGLYEQYF.

This chain links TRBV7-2 with TRBJ1-2; D is uncertain. Trimming took 5 bases from V and 3 from J, leaving 7 bases between them. The CDR3 length is 12 residues. Per germline, CDR1 SGHTA and CDR2 FQGNSA. Here the CDR3 reads CASSPLYYGYTF. CDR3 coding DNA: TGTGCCAGCAGCCCGCTTTACTATGGCTACACCTTC.

This clone showed up just a few times. The sample holds other DNA sequences that translate to the same CDR3. This chain joins TRBV7-2 and TRBJ2-7, with 9 bases fitting TRBD2. With V trimmed by 5 bases and J by 3 bases, 2 bases remained unmatched. The germline gives CDR1 SGHTA, CDR2 FQGNSA. CDR3 length: 13 amino acids. CDR3 coding DNA: TGTGCCAGCAGCCCGACTAGCGGCTACGAGCAGTACTTC. It yields the protein CASSPTSGYEQYF.

CDR3 coding DNA: TGTGCCAGCAGGGATAGCGGGAGGCACAATGAGCAGTTCTTC. Protein sequence: CASRDSGRHNEQFF. The rearrangement joins TRBV2 to TRBJ2-1; 10 positions agree with TRBD2. Looked up from germline, CDR1 is SNHLY and CDR2 is FYNNEI. The CDR3 contains 14 residues. J was trimmed by 5 bases and V by 6 bases; bases with no gene match: 4.